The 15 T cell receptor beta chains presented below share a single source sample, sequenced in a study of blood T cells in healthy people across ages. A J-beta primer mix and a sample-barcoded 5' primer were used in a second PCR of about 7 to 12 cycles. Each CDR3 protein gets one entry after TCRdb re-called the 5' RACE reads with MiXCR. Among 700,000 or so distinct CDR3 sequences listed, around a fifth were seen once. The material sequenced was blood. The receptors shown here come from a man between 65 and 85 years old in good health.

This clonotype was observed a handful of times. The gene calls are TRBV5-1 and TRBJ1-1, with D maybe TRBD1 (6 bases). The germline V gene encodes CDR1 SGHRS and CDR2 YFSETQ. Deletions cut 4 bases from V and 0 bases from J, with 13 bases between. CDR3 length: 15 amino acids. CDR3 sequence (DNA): TGCGCCAGCAGCCCCTTCGGGGGCCTGAACACTGAAGCTTTCTTT. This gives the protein CASSPFGGLNTEAFF.

The DNA for the CDR3 is TGCGCCAGCAGCCTCTCAACAACCACTGAAGCTTTCTTT. Its translation is CASSLSTTTEAFF. V gene TRBV5-1 combines with J gene TRBJ1-1; the D is unclear. CDR1 and CDR2 from the germline V gene are SGHRS and YFSETQ. CDR3 length: 13 amino acids. V lost 4 bases and J 4 bases, leaving 11 bases between the germline ends.

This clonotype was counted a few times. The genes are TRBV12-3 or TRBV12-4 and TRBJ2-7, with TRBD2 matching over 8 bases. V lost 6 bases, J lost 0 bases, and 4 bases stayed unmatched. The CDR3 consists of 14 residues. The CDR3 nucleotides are TGTGCCAGCAGCAGCGGGAGTGGCTCCTACGAGCAGTACGTC. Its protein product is CASSSGSGSYEQYV.

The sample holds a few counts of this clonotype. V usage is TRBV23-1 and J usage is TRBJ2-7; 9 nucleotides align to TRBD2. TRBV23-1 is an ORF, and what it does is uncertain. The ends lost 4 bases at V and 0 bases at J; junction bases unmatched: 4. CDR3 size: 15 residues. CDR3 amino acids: CASSRLAEDSYEQYV. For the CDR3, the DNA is TGCGCCAGCAGTCGACTAGCGGAGGACTCCTACGAGCAGTACGTC.

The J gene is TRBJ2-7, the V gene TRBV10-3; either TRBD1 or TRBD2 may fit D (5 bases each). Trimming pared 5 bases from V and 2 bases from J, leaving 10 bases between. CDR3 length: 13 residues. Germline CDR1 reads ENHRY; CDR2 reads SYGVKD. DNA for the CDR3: TGTGCCATCAGTCGGGACGTAGCCTACGAGCAGTACTTC. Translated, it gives CAISRDVAYEQYF.

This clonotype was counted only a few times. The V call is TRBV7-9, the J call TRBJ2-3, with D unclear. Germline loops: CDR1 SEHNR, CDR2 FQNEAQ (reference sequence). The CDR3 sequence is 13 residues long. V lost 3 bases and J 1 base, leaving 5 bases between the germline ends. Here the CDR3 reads CASSFYGTDTQYF. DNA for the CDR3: TGTGCCAGCAGCTTTTACGGCACAGATACGCAGTATTTT.

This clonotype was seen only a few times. CDR3 DNA sequence: TGTGCCAGCAGTTCCGGGACAGGGTTTGAAGCTTTCTTT. As protein: CASSSGTGFEAFF. The rearrangement uses TRBV12-3 or TRBV12-4 and TRBJ1-1; 9 nucleotides line up with TRBD1. There are 13 residues in the CDR3. V lost 4 bases and J lost 7; bases outside the gene matches: 4.

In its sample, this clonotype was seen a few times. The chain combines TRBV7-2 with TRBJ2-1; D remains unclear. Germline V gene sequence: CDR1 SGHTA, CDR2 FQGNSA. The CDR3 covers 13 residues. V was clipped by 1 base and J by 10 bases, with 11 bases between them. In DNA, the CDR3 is TGTGCCAGCAGCTTAGTCGCCAGAGAAGAGCAGTTCTTC. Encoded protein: CASSLVAREEQFF. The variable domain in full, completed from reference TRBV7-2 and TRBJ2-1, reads GAGVSQSPSNKVTEKGKDVELRCDPISGHTALYWYRQSLGQGLEFLIYFQGNSAPDKSGLPSDRFSAERTGGSVSTLTIQRTQQEDSAVYLCASSLVAREEQFFGPGTRLTVL.

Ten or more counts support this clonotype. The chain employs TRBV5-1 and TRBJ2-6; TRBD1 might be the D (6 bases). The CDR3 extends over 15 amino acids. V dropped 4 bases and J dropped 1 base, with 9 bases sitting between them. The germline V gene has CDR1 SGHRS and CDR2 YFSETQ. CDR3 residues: CASSPRGSGANVLTF. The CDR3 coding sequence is TGCGCCAGCAGCCCCAGGGGATCTGGGGCCAACGTCCTGACTTTC.

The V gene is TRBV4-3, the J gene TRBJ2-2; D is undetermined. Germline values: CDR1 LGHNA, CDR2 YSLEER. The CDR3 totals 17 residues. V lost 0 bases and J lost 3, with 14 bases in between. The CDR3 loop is CASSQDPVGPYTGELFF. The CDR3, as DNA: TGCGCCAGCAGCCAAGATCCCGTCGGGCCGTACACCGGGGAGCTGTTTTTT.

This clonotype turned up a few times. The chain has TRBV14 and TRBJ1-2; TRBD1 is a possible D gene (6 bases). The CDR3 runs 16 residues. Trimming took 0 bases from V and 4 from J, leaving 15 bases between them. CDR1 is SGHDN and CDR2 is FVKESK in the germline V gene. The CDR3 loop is CASSQERRGGRYGYTF. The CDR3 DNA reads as TGTGCCAGCAGCCAAGAACGGAGGGGGGGCCGCTATGGCTACACCTTC. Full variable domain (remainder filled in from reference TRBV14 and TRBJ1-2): EAGVTQFPSHSVIEKGQTVTLRCDPISGHDNLYWYRRVMGKEIKFLLHFVKESKQDESGMPNNRFLAERTGGTYSTLKVQPAELEDSGVYFCASSQERRGGRYGYTFGSGTRLTVV.

The CDR3 sequence is CSAWTSGRPETQYF. The DNA for the CDR3 is TGCAGTGCCTGGACTAGCGGGAGACCAGAGACCCAGTACTTC. This chain links TRBV20-1 with TRBJ2-5; 13 bases fit TRBD2. V was pared by 6 bases and J by 4 bases, with 5 bases of the junction left unmatched. Germline values: CDR1 DFQATT, CDR2 SNEGSKA (reference sequence). The CDR3 loop spans 14 amino acids.

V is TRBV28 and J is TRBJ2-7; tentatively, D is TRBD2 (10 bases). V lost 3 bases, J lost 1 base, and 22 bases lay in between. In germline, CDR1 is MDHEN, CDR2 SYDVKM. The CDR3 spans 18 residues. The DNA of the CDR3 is TGTGCCAGCAGTTTCCCTGTAGCGGGAGGACAGGGGTCCTACGAGCAGTACTTC. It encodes CASSFPVAGGQGSYEQYF.

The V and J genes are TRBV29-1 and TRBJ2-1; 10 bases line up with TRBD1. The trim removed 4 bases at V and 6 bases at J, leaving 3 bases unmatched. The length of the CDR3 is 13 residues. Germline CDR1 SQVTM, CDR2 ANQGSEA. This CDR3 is CSVGTGGINEQFF. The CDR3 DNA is TGCAGCGTTGGGACAGGGGGTATCAATGAGCAGTTCTTC.

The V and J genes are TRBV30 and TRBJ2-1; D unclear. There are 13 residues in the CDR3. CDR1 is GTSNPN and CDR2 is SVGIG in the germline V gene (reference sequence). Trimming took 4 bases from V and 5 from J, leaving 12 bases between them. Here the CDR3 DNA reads TGTGCCTGGAATGTACGTCTCGACAATGAGCAGTTCTTC. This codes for CAWNVRLDNEQFF.